This TCR beta chain was captured by sequencing in a study of sequential checkpoint blockade in melanoma. Overall study context: Each arm's sequence ended with maintenance nivolumab.

General study points: Pretreatment TIL clonality tracked with response in the nivolumab-first arm. Patients with week-13 increases in T-cell fraction and clonality benefited about 30 times more often.

TCRdb keeps only in-frame clones here, not all; method: immunoSEQ multiplex PCR. The table lists roughly 36,000 clones, roughly 32% of them singletons. On this clone: Its antigen is not identified.

This CDR3 region has 13 residues. CDR1 and CDR2 (germline): SGHTA, FQGNSA. The V and J ends lost 8 bases and 3 bases, in that order; junction bases with no gene match: 3. The treatment: randomized to nivolumab then ipilimumab (arm A) or the reverse (arm B). The receptor was isolated from a human donor with melanoma. V and J are TRBV7-2 and TRBJ2-1, with 8 bases matching TRBD1. The sequences come from tumor tissue (inferred from file names), collected from a patient given nivolumab and ipilimumab in sequence. The CDR3 coding sequence is TGTGCCAGCCTAGGACAGGGCTACAATGAGCAGTTCTTC. It specifies CASLGQGYNEQFF.